Listed here is a single TCR beta chain. No antigen is known for it. This entry belongs to a study of T cell responses to AZD1222 COVID-19 vaccine. Findings and caveats of the study: Donors were mostly white British, more females; clonal diversity possibly underestimated.

Germline values: CDR1 MNHEY, CDR2 SVGAGI. There are 13 residues in the CDR3. Trimming cost V 6 bases and J 5 bases, with 13 bases left between them. Only in-frame clones appear in the TCRdb table, and some are missing; sequencing was by immunoSEQ multiplex PCR. Here the sample spans 160,000 or so clones, over 75% being singletons. Here the sequenced sample was peripheral blood, taken 28 days after the second AZD1222 dose. The TCR originated in an adult who received the AZD1222 COVID-19 vaccine. The chain combines TRBV6-5 with TRBJ1-1; D gene ambiguous. The CDR3, as DNA: TGTGCCAGCAGCCTAAATCCCCTTACTGAAGCTTTCTTT. This gives the protein CASSLNPLTEAFF.